The 28 T cell receptor beta chains below come from one sample, sequenced in a study of beta chain features in type 1 diabetes. The study's findings and limits: Significant though moderate, a shortening of TCRB CDR3s appeared in all four CD4+ subsets of Type 1 diabetes patients.

Sequencing targeted expressed TCRB transcripts, as all isolated RNA had been reverse transcribed. Generated by immunoSEQ multiplex PCR, the TCRdb table keeps only in-frame clones and is missing some. The data hold hundreds of thousands of clones, with more than 13% observed a single time. The antigens for these receptors are not known. Sequences were obtained from naive CD4+ T cells from blood. Every receptor here comes from a man younger than 35 with type 1 diabetes.

The CDR3 DNA reads as TGTGCCAGCATTAGGGGGTCACAGGGAGATGGCTACACCTTC. It is translated as CASIRGSQGDGYTF. The chain employs TRBV28 and TRBJ1-2; D is perhaps TRBD1 (6 bases). Trimming stripped 7 bases from V and 6 bases from J, with 18 bases between. Per germline, CDR1 MDHEN and CDR2 SYDVKM. This CDR3 is built from 14 residues.

As concerns this clone: The same CDR3 arises from other DNA sequences in this sample as well. This chain connects TRBV30 to TRBJ1-5; D is possibly TRBD1 (6 bases). This CDR3 contains 13 residues. The germline CDR1 and CDR2 sequences are GTSNPN and SVGIG (reference sequence). V shed 3 bases and J shed 7 bases, with 13 bases lying between them. The CDR3 is CAWSGGGGQPQHF. The CDR3 DNA is TGTGCCTGGAGCGGGGGAGGGGGGCAGCCCCAGCATTTT.

This chain joins TRBV2 and TRBJ2-3, with 11 bases lining up with TRBD2. The germline CDR1 and CDR2 sequences are SNHLY and FYNNEI. This CDR3 region has 15 residues. V gave up 6 bases and J gave up 2 bases; unmatched junction bases: 4. CDR3 loop: CASSDSGRVTDTQYF. As DNA, the CDR3 is TGTGCCAGCAGCGATAGCGGGAGGGTCACAGATACGCAGTATTTT.

The V call is TRBV7-9, the J call TRBJ2-7; D may correspond to TRBD1 or TRBD2 (5 bases each). The CDR3 is made up of 16 amino acids. CDR1 SEHNR and CDR2 FQNEAQ come from the germline V gene (reference sequence). Between the trimmed V and J ends, which lost 2 bases and 4 bases, there was a span of 18 bases. In nucleotides, the CDR3 is TGTGCCAGCAGCTTATTGAGCAGAGGGGCGCGGTACGAGCAGTACTTC. Translated: CASSLLSRGARYEQYF.

This clone showed up just a few times. Additional DNA sequences in this sample encode the identical CDR3. The chain carries TRBV30 and TRBJ2-5, with D perhaps matching TRBD2 (5 bases). The CDR3 runs 12 residues. Germline lookup yields CDR1 GTSNPN and CDR2 SVGIG (reference sequence). V was shortened by 1 base and J by 3 bases, with 6 bases between the two germline ends. The CDR3 nucleotides read TGTGCCTGGAGTGGAGGGAAAGAGACCCAGTACTTC. It encodes CAWSGGKETQYF.

This clone occurred a few times. The chain uses TRBV21-1 and TRBJ2-7; the DNA was not compared with TRBD2, the D call given in the table. TRBV21-1 constitutes a pseudogene. The CDR3 covers 14 residues. CDR3 in DNA: TGTGCCAGCAGCAAAGAGGAGGTGCGGTACGAGCAGTACTTC. It codes for CASSKEEVRYEQYF.

This clone was counted between two and nine times. The chain uses TRBV30 and TRBJ1-2, with 7 bases that match TRBD1. Trimming removed 6 bases from V and 5 bases from J; junction bases left unmatched: 6. Germline CDR1 and CDR2: GTSNPN and SVGIG (reference sequence). The CDR3 totals 12 residues. CDR3 nucleotides: TGTGCCTGTGAGACAGGGATTTATGGCTACACCTTC. It yields the protein CACETGIYGYTF.

This clone was found a few times. The J gene is TRBJ2-4, the V gene TRBV4-1; no definite D call. CDR1 is MGHRA and CDR2 is YSYEKL in the germline V gene. There are 15 residues in the CDR3. V was pared by 4 bases and J by 2 bases, with 12 bases between. In DNA, the CDR3 is TGCGCCAGCAGCCCCGGAACCAGGCCCAAAAACATTCAGTACTTC. This sequence encodes CASSPGTRPKNIQYF.

The rearrangement links TRBV4-1 to TRBJ2-5; 7 bases are shared with TRBD1. The CDR3 totals 16 residues. V shed 2 bases, J shed 1 base, and the junction held 7 bases outside the gene matches. The germline gives CDR1 MGHRA, CDR2 YSYEKL. The CDR3 region is CASSQTGDSSQETQYF. DNA of the CDR3: TGCGCCAGCAGCCAAACCGGGGACAGCAGCCAAGAGACCCAGTACTTC.

As to this clone: Within the sample, other DNA sequences also encode this same CDR3. The chain employs TRBV30 and TRBJ2-5, with TRBD2 as a possible D gene (5 bases). This CDR3 has 12 residues. V lost 2 bases, J lost 5 bases, and 9 bases lay in between. Germline values: CDR1 GTSNPN, CDR2 SVGIG (reference sequence). In DNA form, the CDR3 reads TGTGCCTGGAGTCCTAGCCAGGAGACCCAGTACTTC. It codes for CAWSPSQETQYF. The full variable domain, in which reference TRBV30 and TRBJ2-5 provide the parts outside the CDR3, is SQTIHQWPATLVQPVGSPLSLECTVEGTSNPNLYWYRQAAGRGLQLLFYSVGIGQISSEVPQNLSASRPQDRQFILSSKKLLLSDSGFYLCAWSPSQETQYFGPGTRLLVL.

This chain links TRBV29-1 with TRBJ1-1, with unresolved D. V lost 6 bases, J lost 10 bases, and 15 bases lay in between. The CDR3 is 11 amino acids. The germline V gene has CDR1 SQVTM and CDR2 ANQGSEA. CDR3 protein: CSVRAQLGAFF. As DNA, the CDR3 is TGCAGCGTACGGGCCCAACTAGGAGCTTTCTTT.

The rearrangement links TRBV2 to TRBJ2-7; D remains unclear. The germline CDR1 and CDR2 sequences are SNHLY and FYNNEI. Deletions cut 5 bases from V and 2 bases from J, with 13 bases between. The CDR3 runs 14 residues. The CDR3 loop reads CASSHRTATYEQYF. As DNA, the CDR3 is TGTGCCAGCAGTCACCGGACCGCAACCTACGAGCAGTACTTC.

To note about this clone: Other DNA sequences in the sample encode the same CDR3. The rearrangement joins TRBV20-1 to TRBJ2-3; D is unresolved. V was clipped by 3 bases and J by 2 bases, with 3 bases between them. In germline, CDR1 is DFQATT, CDR2 SNEGSKA (reference sequence). The CDR3 is 11 residues long. The CDR3 spells CSASNTDTQYF. The CDR3, as DNA: TGCAGTGCTAGTAACACAGATACGCAGTATTTT.

This clone was found a few times. V gene TRBV19 combines with J gene TRBJ1-5; D may be TRBD1 (5 bases). The V end was cut by 7 bases, the J end by 7 bases, with 14 bases between. Germline assignment: CDR1 LNHDA and CDR2 SQIVND (reference sequence). The CDR3 extends over 13 amino acids. The CDR3 DNA is TGTGCCAGTATGGGGCGGGGCGCGCAGCCCCAGCATTTT. Translating it yields CASMGRGAQPQHF.

This clone was counted a few times. The V and J genes are TRBV5-1 and TRBJ2-5; the match to TRBD2 covers 8 bases. The CDR3 is 15 amino acids. The germline V gene encodes CDR1 SGHRS and CDR2 YFSETQ. V trimming: 2 bases; J trimming: 5 bases; junction bases outside the gene matches: 8. CDR3 DNA sequence: TGCGCCAGCAGCTTTGGGACTAGTCTGACGGAGACCCAGTACTTC. Translated: CASSFGTSLTETQYF.

This clone was seen only a few times. The same CDR3 is also encoded by other DNA sequences in this sample. The V call is TRBV5-1, the J call TRBJ2-3, with D unresolved. Germline V gene data show CDR1 as SGHRS and CDR2 as YFSETQ. The CDR3 length is 12 residues. V shed 4 bases and J shed 2 bases, with 5 bases lying between them. The CDR3 region has the DNA TGCGCCAGCAGCCCTCCCACAGATACGCAGTATTTT. Translated, it gives CASSPPTDTQYF.

The CDR3 DNA sequence: TGTGCCAGCAGCGTAGGAGCAGAGTTCTACGAGCAGTACTTC. Translated, it gives CASSVGAEFYEQYF. J is TRBJ2-7 and V is TRBV9; no clear D gene. Trimming took 0 bases from V and 3 from J, leaving 10 bases between them. There are 14 residues in the CDR3. Per germline, CDR1 SGDLS and CDR2 YYNGEE.

In this sample, this clone turned up a few times. This rearrangement joins TRBV29-1 to TRBJ1-2, with D possibly being TRBD1 (6 bases). From germline, CDR1 is SQVTM and CDR2 ANQGSEA. CDR3 length: 13 residues. V was shortened by 4 bases and J by 6 bases, with 15 bases between the two germline ends. For the CDR3, the DNA is TGCAGCGTTGTACGCCCGGGGGGCGATGGCTACACCTTC. This codes for CSVVRPGGDGYTF.

The V and J genes are TRBV10-3 and TRBJ2-5; 7 nucleotides match TRBD1. Germline loops: CDR1 ENHRY, CDR2 SYGVKD. The J segment lost 5 bases and the V segment lost 11 bases, leaving 11 bases of the junction unmatched. The CDR3 has 13 residues. CDR3 protein: CALGGARGETQYF. As DNA, the CDR3 is TGTGCCCTCGGCGGTGCCAGGGGGGAGACCCAGTACTTC.

This clone was seen a few times. The V and J genes are TRBV11-2 and TRBJ2-3, with D possibly being TRBD1 (5 bases). The germline gives CDR1 SGHAT, CDR2 FQNNGV. The CDR3 runs to 15 residues. Trimming removed 1 base at V and 3 bases at J, with 11 bases between. In DNA form, the CDR3 reads TGTGCCAGCAGCTTAGTGAGCAGGGTGACAGATACGCAGTATTTT. It codes for CASSLVSRVTDTQYF.

The J gene is TRBJ1-2, the V gene TRBV6-5, with D hard to call. This CDR3 spans 15 amino acids. The V end lost 0 bases, the J end lost 1 base, and 9 bases lay between the germline ends. CDR1 and CDR2 (germline): MNHEY, SVGAGI. The CDR3 DNA sequence: TGTGCCAGCAGTTACTCTCCCCCAGATAACTATGGCTACACCTTC. It yields the protein CASSYSPPDNYGYTF.

This chain connects TRBV4-1 to TRBJ1-6; no reliable D call. V was trimmed by 3 bases and J by 6 bases, leaving 3 bases between them. The germline V gene has CDR1 MGHRA and CDR2 YSYEKL. The CDR3 is made up of 12 amino acids. The CDR3 nucleotides read TGCGCCAGCAGCCAGACTAATTCACCCCTCCACTTT. Amino acid sequence: CASSQTNSPLHF.

This clone appeared a few times. The chain has TRBV29-1 and TRBJ1-1, with TRBD1 as a possible D gene (5 bases). The CDR3 sequence is 13 residues long. Trimming stripped 6 bases from V and 12 bases from J, with 23 bases between. Germline values: CDR1 SQVTM, CDR2 ANQGSEA. CDR3 amino acids: CSVNSPRRGWPFF. The DNA for the CDR3 is TGCAGCGTGAACTCACCCCGGAGGGGTTGGCCTTTCTTT.

This clone has just a few counts. The chain combines TRBV6-5 with TRBJ2-3, with D perhaps matching TRBD2 (5 bases). V lost 0 bases and J lost 6, with 16 bases in between. Germline loops: CDR1 MNHEY, CDR2 SVGAGI. The CDR3 contains 16 residues. The CDR3 reads CASSYSGVGLVDTQYF. CDR3 DNA sequence: TGTGCCAGCAGTTACTCGGGAGTCGGATTAGTGGATACGCAGTATTTT.

The chain is built from TRBV19 and TRBJ1-5; 8 nucleotides align to TRBD1. The CDR3 is 15 amino acids. The germline V gene has CDR1 LNHDA and CDR2 SQIVND (reference sequence). The V gene end was trimmed by 7 bases and the J gene end by 6 bases; junction bases not matched to a gene: 11. CDR3 loop: CASIPSDRAGQPQHF. The CDR3 DNA follows: TGTGCCAGTATCCCCTCGGACAGGGCTGGTCAGCCCCAGCATTTT.

In its sample, this clone was seen a few times. V and J are TRBV4-1 and TRBJ2-7, with D possibly matching TRBD1 (5 bases). V was clipped by 1 base and J by 0 bases, with 13 bases between them. Germline CDR1 is MGHRA and CDR2 is YSYEKL. The CDR3 consists of 16 residues. The CDR3 region is CASSQATQVISYEQYF. The CDR3 region has the DNA TGCGCCAGCAGCCAAGCTACACAGGTTATCTCCTACGAGCAGTACTTC.

This chain links TRBV27 with TRBJ2-5; D gene uncertain. CDR1 is MNHEY and CDR2 is SMNVEV in the germline V gene (reference sequence). The CDR3 loop spans 17 amino acids. The V end was cut by 6 bases, the J end by 0 bases, with 20 bases between. The CDR3 region is CASSPIYLGSYQETQYF. The CDR3, as DNA: TGTGCCAGCAGCCCGATATACCTGGGGTCTTACCAAGAGACCCAGTACTTC.

On this clone itself: A read error may be the cause here, since a much bigger clone is one base away. The V gene is TRBV5-4, the J gene TRBJ2-6; no definite D call. This CDR3 contains 14 residues. Germline V lookup: CDR1 SGHNT, CDR2 YYREEE (reference sequence). With 2 bases removed from V and 1 base from J, the gap between germline ends came to 4 bases. CDR3 region: CASSFTSGANVLTF. The CDR3 coding sequence is TGTGCCAGCAGCTTTACTTCTGGGGCCAACGTCCTGACTTTC.